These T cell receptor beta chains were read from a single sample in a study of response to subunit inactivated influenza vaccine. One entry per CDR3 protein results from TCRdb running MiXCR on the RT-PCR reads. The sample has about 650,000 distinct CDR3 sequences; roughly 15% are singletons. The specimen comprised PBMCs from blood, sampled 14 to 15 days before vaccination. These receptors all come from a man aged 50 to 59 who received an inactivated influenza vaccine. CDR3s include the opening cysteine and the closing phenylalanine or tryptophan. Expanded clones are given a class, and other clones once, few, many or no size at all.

CASSLRWTGELFF	few	TRBV5-1	TRBJ2-2
CASSLARDTSYNEQFF	NA	TRBV5-5	TRBJ2-1
CASSERGAAGNEQFF	many	TRBV6-1	TRBJ2-1
CASSYGQGAGQPQHF	few	TRBV6-2/TRBV6-3	TRBJ1-5
CASSLSGLSYEQYF	many	TRBV28	TRBJ2-7
CASSSPVTGTSEDPWGEQYF	few	TRBV11-1	TRBJ2-7
CASRTGTVQETQYF	NA	TRBV11-1	TRBJ2-5
CASSITGTQYF	few	TRBV12-3/TRBV12-4	TRBJ2-3
CASSLASGRTEQFF	NA	TRBV5-1	TRBJ2-1
CATRPQGGNTEAFF	many	TRBV24-1	TRBJ1-1
CSAAGTTNTGELFF	few	TRBV20-1	TRBJ2-2
CASRGIIAALKQYF	NA	TRBV2	TRBJ2-3
CASYEGEYNEQFF	NA	TRBV11-2	TRBJ2-1
CSVEGRGGPYNEQFF	many	TRBV29-1	TRBJ2-1
CASSSNRLKNIQYF	once	TRBV7-9	TRBJ2-4
CASTNLGQGNNEQFF	few	TRBV12-3/TRBV12-4	TRBJ2-1
CASSFGTEKETQYF	NA	TRBV5-1	TRBJ2-5
CASSLWPGATGVPSSYNEQFF	few	TRBV5-1	TRBJ2-1
CASSLGPGLAGETQYF	few	TRBV5-1	TRBJ2-5
CSARTTDSLYGYTF	NA	TRBV20-1	TRBJ1-2
CSATARVISSYEQYF	NA	TRBV20-1	TRBJ2-7
CATSDSGLEAFF	NA	TRBV24-1	TRBJ1-1
CASSRIGGSPLHF	many	TRBV7-2	TRBJ1-6
CASSLGLTGTSGRAPGDEQFF	NA	TRBV11-1	TRBJ2-1
CASSYPDEQETQYF	NA	TRBV6-2/TRBV6-3	TRBJ2-5